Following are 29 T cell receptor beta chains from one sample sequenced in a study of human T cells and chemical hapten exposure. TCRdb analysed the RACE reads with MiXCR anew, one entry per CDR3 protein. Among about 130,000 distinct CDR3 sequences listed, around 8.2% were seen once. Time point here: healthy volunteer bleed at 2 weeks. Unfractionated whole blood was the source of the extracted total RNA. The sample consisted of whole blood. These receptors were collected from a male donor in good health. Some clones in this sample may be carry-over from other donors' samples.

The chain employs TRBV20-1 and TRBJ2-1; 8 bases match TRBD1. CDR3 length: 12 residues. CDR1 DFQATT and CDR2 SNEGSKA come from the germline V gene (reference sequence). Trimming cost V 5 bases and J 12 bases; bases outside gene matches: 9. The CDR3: CSASGQDLRQFF. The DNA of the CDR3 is TGCAGTGCTTCGGGACAGGACCTAAGGCAGTTCTTC.

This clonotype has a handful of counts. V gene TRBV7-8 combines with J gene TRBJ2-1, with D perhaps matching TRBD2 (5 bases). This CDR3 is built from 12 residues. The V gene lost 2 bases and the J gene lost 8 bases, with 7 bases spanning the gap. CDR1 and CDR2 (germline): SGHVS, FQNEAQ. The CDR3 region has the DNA TGTGCCAGCAGCTTACGGGATCATGAGCAGTTCTTC. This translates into CASSLRDHEQFF.

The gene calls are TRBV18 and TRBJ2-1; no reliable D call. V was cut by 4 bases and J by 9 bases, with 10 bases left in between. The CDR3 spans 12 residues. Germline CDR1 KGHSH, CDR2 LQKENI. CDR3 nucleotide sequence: TGTGCCAGCTCACGCCCGAAGGGTGAGCAGTTCTTC. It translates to CASSRPKGEQFF. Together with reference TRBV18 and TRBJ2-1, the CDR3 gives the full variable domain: NAGVMQNPRHLVRRRGQEARLRCSPMKGHSHVYWYRQLPEEGLKFMVYLQKENIIDESGMPKERFSAEFPKEGPSILRIQQVVRGDSAAYFCASSRPKGEQFFGPGTRLTVL.

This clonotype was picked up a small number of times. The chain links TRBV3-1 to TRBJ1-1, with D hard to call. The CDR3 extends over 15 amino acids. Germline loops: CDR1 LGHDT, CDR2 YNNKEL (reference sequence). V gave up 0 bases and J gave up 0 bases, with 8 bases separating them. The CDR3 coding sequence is TGTGCCAGCAGCCAAGACCGCGAGTTGAACACTGAAGCTTTCTTT. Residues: CASSQDRELNTEAFF.

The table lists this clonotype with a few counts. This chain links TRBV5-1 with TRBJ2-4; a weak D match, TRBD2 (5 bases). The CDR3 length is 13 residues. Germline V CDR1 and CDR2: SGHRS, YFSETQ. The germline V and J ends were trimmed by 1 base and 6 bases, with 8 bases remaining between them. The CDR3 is CASSLRAGNIQYF. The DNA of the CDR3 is TGCGCCAGCAGCTTGAGGGCGGGAAACATTCAGTACTTC.

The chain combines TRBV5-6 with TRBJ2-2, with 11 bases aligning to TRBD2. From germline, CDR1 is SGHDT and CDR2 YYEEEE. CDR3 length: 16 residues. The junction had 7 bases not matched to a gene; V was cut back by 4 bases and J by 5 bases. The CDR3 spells CASSPPGLAVTGELFF. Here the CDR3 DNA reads TGTGCCAGCAGCCCCCCGGGACTAGCGGTTACCGGGGAGCTGTTTTTT.

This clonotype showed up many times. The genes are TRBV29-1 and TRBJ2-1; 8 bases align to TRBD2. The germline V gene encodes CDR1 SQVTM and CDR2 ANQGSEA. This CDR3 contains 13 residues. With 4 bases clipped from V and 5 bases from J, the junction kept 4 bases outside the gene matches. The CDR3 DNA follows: TGCAGCGTTGTAGCGGGGTTGAACAATGAGCAGTTCTTC. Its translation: CSVVAGLNNEQFF.

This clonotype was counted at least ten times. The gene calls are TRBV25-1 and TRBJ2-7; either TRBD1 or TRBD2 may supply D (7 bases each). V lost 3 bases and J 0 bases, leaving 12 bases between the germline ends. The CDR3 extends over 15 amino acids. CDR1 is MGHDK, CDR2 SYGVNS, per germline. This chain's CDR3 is CASSEGRDSSYEQYF. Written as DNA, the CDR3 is TGTGCCAGCAGTGAGGGGAGGGACAGCTCCTACGAGCAGTACTTC.

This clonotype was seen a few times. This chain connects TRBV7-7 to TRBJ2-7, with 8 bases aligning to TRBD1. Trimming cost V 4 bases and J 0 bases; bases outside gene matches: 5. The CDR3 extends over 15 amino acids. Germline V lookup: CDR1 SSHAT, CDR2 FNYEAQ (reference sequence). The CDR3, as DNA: TGTGCCAGCAGCTACGGACAGGGATCCTCCTACGAGCAGTACTTC. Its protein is CASSYGQGSSYEQYF.

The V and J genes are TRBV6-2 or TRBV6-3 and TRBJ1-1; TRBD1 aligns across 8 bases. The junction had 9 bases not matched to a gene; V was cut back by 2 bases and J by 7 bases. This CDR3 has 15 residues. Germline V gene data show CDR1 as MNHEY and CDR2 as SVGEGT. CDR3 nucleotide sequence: TGTGCCAGCAGTTACGATCCGGGACAGGCAATTGAAGCTTTCTTT. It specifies CASSYDPGQAIEAFF.

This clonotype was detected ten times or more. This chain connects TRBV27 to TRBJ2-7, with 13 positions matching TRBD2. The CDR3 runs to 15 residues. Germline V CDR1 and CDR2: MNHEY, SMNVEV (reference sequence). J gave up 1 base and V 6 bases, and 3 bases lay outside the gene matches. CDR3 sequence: CASRLAGGPSYEQYF. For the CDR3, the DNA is TGTGCCAGCAGACTAGCGGGAGGGCCTTCCTACGAGCAGTACTTC.

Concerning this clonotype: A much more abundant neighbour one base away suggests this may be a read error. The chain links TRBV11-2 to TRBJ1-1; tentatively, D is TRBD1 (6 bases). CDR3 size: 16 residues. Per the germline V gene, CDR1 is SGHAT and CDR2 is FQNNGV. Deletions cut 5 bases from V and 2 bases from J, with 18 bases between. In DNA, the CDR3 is TGTGCCAGCAGCCCGAAGGGGGGAAAGATTAACACTGAAGCTTTCTTT. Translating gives CASSPKGGKINTEAFF. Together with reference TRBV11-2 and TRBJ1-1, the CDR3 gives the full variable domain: EAGVAQSPRYKIIEKRQSVAFWCNPISGHATLYWYQQILGQGPKLLIQFQNNGVVDDSQLPKDRFSAERLKGVDSTLKIQPAKLEDSAVYLCASSPKGGKINTEAFFGQGTRLTVV.

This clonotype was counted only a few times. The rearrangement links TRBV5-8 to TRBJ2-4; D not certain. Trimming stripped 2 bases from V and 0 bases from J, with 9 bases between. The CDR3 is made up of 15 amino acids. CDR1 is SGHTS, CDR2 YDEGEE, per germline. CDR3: CASSLRWIAKNIQYF. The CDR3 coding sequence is TGTGCCAGCAGCTTAAGGTGGATAGCCAAAAACATTCAGTACTTC.

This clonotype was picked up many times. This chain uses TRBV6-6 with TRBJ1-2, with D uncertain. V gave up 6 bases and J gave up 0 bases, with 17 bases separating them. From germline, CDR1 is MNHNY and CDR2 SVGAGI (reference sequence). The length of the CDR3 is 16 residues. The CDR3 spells CASSRTGREANYGYTF. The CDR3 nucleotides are TGTGCCAGCAGCCGAACGGGGAGGGAAGCTAACTATGGCTACACCTTC.

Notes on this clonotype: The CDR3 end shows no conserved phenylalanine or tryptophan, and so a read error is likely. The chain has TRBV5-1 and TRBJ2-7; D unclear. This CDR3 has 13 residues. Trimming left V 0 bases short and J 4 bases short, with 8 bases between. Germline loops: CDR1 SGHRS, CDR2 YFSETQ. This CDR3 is CASSLDRIYEQYS. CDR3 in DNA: TGCGCCAGCAGCTTGGACCGTATTTACGAGCAGTACTCC.

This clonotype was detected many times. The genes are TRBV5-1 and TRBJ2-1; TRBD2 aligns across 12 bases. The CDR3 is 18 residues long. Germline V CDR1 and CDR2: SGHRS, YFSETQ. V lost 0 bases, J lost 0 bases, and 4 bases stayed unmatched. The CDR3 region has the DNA TGCGCCAGCAGCTTGGGGCTAGCGGGAGGGATCTCCTACAATGAGCAGTTCTTC. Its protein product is CASSLGLAGGISYNEQFF.

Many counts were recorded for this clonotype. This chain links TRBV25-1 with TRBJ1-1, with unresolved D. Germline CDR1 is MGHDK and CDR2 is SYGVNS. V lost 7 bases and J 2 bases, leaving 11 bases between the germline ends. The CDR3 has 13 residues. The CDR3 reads CASTAQRNTEAFF. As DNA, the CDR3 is TGTGCCAGCACAGCGCAGAGAAACACTGAAGCTTTCTTT.

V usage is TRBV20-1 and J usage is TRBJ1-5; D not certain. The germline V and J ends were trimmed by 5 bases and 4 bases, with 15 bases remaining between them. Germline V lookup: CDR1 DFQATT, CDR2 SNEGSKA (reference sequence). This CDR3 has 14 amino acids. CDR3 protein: CSAALYSTNQPQHF. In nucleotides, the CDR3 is TGCAGTGCTGCACTGTACTCCACAAATCAGCCCCAGCATTTT.

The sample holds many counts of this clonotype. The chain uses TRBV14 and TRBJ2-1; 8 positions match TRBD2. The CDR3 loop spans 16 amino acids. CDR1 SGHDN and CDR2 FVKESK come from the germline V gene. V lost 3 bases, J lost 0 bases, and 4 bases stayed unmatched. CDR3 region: CASSHLAGSSYNEQFF. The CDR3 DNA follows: TGTGCCAGCAGCCACTTAGCGGGAAGCTCCTACAATGAGCAGTTCTTC.

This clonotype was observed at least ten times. CDR3 loop: CASSEWPTGEDYGYTF. The CDR3 nucleotides are TGTGCCAGCAGTGAGTGGCCGACAGGGGAAGACTATGGCTACACCTTC. This rearrangement joins TRBV6-1 to TRBJ1-2; 8 nucleotides agree with TRBD1. In germline, CDR1 is MNHNS, CDR2 SASEGT. The CDR3 loop spans 16 amino acids. J lost 3 bases, V lost 3 bases, and 9 bases had no gene match.

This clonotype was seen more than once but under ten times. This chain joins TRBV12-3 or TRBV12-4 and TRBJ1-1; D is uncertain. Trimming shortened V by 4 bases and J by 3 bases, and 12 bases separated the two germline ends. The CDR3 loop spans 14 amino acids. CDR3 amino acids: CASSSAGGHTEAFF. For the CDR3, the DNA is TGTGCCAGCAGTTCCGCAGGCGGGCACACTGAAGCTTTCTTT.

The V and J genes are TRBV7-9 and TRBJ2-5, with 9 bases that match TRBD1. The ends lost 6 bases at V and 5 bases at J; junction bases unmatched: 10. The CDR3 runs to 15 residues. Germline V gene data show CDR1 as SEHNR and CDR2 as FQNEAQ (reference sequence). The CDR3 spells CASRRTGGANETQYF. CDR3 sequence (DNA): TGTGCCAGCAGGCGTACAGGGGGCGCGAATGAGACCCAGTACTTC.

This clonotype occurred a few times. CDR3 coding DNA: TGTGCCAGCAGTTACCGACAGGGCAATGAGCAGTTCTTC. It specifies CASSYRQGNEQFF. The chain combines TRBV6-2 or TRBV6-3 with TRBJ2-1; 7 bases fit TRBD1. Losses at the gene ends were 2 bases for V and 6 bases for J; bases not matched to a gene: 1. The CDR3 has 13 amino acids. Germline assignment: CDR1 MNHEY and CDR2 SVGEGT.

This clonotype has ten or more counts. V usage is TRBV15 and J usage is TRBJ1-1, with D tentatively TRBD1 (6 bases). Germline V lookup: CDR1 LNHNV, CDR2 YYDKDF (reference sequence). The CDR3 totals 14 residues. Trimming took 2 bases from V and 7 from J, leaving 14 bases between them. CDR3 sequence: CATSRPLGGSEAFF. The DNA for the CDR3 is TGTGCCACCAGCAGACCTTTGGGGGGCAGTGAAGCTTTCTTT.

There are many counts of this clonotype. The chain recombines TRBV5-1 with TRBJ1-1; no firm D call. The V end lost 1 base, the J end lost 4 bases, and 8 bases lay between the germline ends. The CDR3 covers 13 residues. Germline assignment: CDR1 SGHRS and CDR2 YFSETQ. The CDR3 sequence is CASSLKGSTEAFF. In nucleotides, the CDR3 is TGCGCCAGCAGCTTGAAGGGATCCACTGAAGCTTTCTTT.

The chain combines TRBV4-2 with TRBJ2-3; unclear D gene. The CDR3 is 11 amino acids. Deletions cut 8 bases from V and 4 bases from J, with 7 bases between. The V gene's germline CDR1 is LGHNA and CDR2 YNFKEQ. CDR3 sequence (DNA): TGTGCCAGCGGAAGTTCAGATACGCAGTATTTT. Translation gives CASGSSDTQYF.

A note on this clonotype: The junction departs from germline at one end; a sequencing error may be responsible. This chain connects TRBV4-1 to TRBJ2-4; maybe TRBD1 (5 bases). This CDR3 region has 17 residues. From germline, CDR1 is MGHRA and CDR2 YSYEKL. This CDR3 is CASSQDLGLGAKNIQYF. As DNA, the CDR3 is TGCGCCAGCAGCCAAGATCTCGGCTTAGGGGCCAAAAACATTCAATACTTC.

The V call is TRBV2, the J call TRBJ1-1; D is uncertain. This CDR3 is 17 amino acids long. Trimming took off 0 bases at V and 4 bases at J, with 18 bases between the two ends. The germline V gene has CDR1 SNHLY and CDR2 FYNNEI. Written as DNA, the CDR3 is TGTGCCAGCAGTGAAGCTACCCTTGGTGCGTACGGCACTGAAGCTTTCTTT. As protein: CASSEATLGAYGTEAFF. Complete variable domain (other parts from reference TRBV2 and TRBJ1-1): EPEVTQTPSHQVTQMGQEVILRCVPISNHLYFYWYRQILGQKVEFLVSFYNNEISEKSEIFDDQFSVERPDGSNFTLKIRSTKLEDSAMYFCASSEATLGAYGTEAFFGQGTRLTVV.

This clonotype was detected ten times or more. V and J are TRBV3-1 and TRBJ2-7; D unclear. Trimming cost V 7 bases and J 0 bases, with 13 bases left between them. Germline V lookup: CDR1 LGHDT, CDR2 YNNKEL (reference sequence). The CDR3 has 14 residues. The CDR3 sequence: CASTPTLSSYEQYF. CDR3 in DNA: TGTGCCAGCACCCCGACTCTTAGCTCCTACGAGCAGTACTTC.